This T cell receptor (beta chain) was sequenced for a study of blood T cells in healthy people across ages (dated by TCRdb to the mid-2010s). Regarding the research as a whole: Template switching captured roughly one uniquely barcoded TCR beta cDNA molecule per two T cells in model experiments. Using deep sequencing normalized with unique cDNA molecular identifiers, the study measured how TCR beta repertoire diversity changes with age. Four age groups were formed from the donors: young (average about 17 years), middle-aged (around 41), aged (roughly 58) and long-lived (around 82). To avoid experimental bias, donors of different ages were distributed randomly across sequencing lanes. The study analyzed two additional independent replicas of 1 million unique cDNA reads from the same blood draw for two donors, one aged 18 to 29 and one aged 80 or older.

The library was made by 5' RACE. Sequencing was performed on an Illumina HiSeq 2500. A second roughly 7 to 12 cycle PCR used a sample-barcoded 5' primer and a J-beta primer mix. A template-switch 5' adaptor carrying 12 random nucleotides introduced a unique molecular identifier onto each TCR beta cDNA molecule. At least 2.5 million CDR3-containing paired-end reads were obtained from each sample. The Mint cDNA synthesis kit, primed by a TRBC-specific oligonucleotide, was used to synthesize first-strand cDNA from all RNA. Following uracil-DNA glycosylase treatment, all cDNA underwent a first 18-cycle PCR with the universal primers M1SS and BC2_uni_R. The study's own analysis went as follows. Normalization of each sample was performed by random selection of 1 million high-quality reads, each carrying a distinct molecular identifier. Instead of being binned into consensus sequences, reads with shared molecular identifiers were discarded. MiTCR, set to a Q25 quality threshold and the strictest error-elimination algorithm, was used for CDR3 identification, clonotype clustering and error correction. A nonparametric unseen species model with Euler transformation was used to estimate lower-bound total TCR beta diversity. TCRdb handled the public reads itself, with Q25 trimming in fastp and clone calling in MiXCR, and kept productive beta chains. Merged by CDR3 protein, the rows form single entries marked with the most common genes and DNA. The authors' filters were not applied to this entry. Present in this sample are 850,000 to 1,000,000 distinct CDR3 sequences, around 48% of which were seen just once. Of the sample, around an eighth is held by the ten largest clones.

Reading from cysteine to phenylalanine, the CDR3 counts 16 amino acids. The read is trimmed to its CDR3 DNA, 48 bases read in frame from base 1. Trimmed from V: 1 base; trimmed from J: 0 bases; junction bases lacking a gene match: 7. Via the germline V gene, CDR1 is SGHRS and CDR2 YFSETQ. Systemically healthy Caucasian individuals from Russia, some 36 in total and aged roughly 6 to 100 years, were included as donors. Each donor gave about 11 milliliters of peripheral blood, drawn into EDTA-treated Vacutainer tubes. Ficoll-Paque density-gradient centrifugation was used to isolate PBMCs, with at least 6.5 million per sample. Trizol reagent was used to extract total RNA from the PBMCs, yielding at least 6 micrograms per sample. For every donor, flow cytometry on a PBMC aliquot measured the percentage of naive CD45RAhigh/CD27high T cells. Summary of the overall study and its limitations: Observed TCR beta diversity correlated strongly with the percentage of naive T cells measured by flow cytometry. Observed TCR beta diversity per million T cells fell roughly linearly with age, and a significant reduction was already apparent by age roughly 40. Because the CMV infection status of the donors was unknown, age-related changes in expanded clonotypes may potentially have been confounded. Conclusive comparison of naive and antigen-experienced compartments was prevented by the profiling of bulk unsorted PBMCs. Compared with the aged group, the long-lived group had more naive CD4+ T cells, fewer expanded clones and increased TCR diversity, a pattern suggesting age selection. Estimates of total diversity based on one million sequenced T cells were regarded as lower bounds and as underestimates.

Comment on this clonotype: Its antigen has not been determined. Nothing much larger sits one base from this clone, and base qualities are not available.

This sequence uses TRBV5-1 and TRBJ2-7; a stretch of 7 junction bases matches TRBD2. The sequencing sample was made of blood. The receptor was derived from a man between 25 and 39 years old in good health. The bases read TGCGCCAGCAGCTTGTTCGGGGCGGGGGACTCCTACGAGCAGTACTTC. It codes for CASSLFGAGDSYEQYF.